The rows below give T cell receptor beta chains drawn from one sample of a study of T-cell reconstitution after alpha-beta-depleted transplantation in children. TCRdb re-called the PCR reads with MiXCR, one entry per CDR3 protein. The table records fewer than 550,000 distinct CDR3 sequences, about 10% of them present only once. The specimen comprised PBMCs, sampled before TCRalphabeta/CD19-depleted stem cell transplant. Receptor source: a child under 10 years old with inherited bone marrow failure, due to receive a stem cell transplant. CDR3s include the opening cysteine and the closing phenylalanine or tryptophan.

J	V	CDR3
TRBJ2-2	TRBV20-1	CSARHLAGGSNTGELFF
TRBJ1-6	TRBV20-1	CSARDRPGAGPLHF
TRBJ2-5	TRBV24-1	CATSDLAAGSAETQYF
TRBJ1-5	TRBV15	CATSGESFDQPQHF
TRBJ2-7	TRBV11-2	CASSLGATSAYEQYF
TRBJ2-3	TRBV27	CASSLPPGGPLVGDTQYF
TRBJ2-1	TRBV27	CASRRILAGSEQFF
TRBJ1-2	TRBV5-4	CASSPDINYGYTF
TRBJ2-7	TRBV7-9	CASSFLAGPYEQYF
TRBJ1-1	TRBV20-1	CSASRQGARLTEAFF
TRBJ2-3	TRBV6-5	CASSYSRGLAGVSGDTQYF
TRBJ2-1	TRBV9	CASSVSGGTYNEQFF
TRBJ1-1	TRBV4-3	CASSQAYFVSNTEAFF
TRBJ2-5	TRBV5-4	CASSRRSGSGETQYF
TRBJ2-1	TRBV5-1	CASSLTLAGVDNEQFF
TRBJ2-7	TRBV4-3	CASSQATSGSSYEQYF